This T cell receptor beta chain was recorded in a study of blood T cell repertoires in COVID-19. Study-level information: Sites in the United States, Italy and Spain provided acute and convalescent COVID-19 samples. The analysed material was cDNA or gDNA that came from T cells, B-cell-depleted T cells, or PBMCs.

The CDR3 consists of 13 residues. The germline V and J ends were trimmed by 8 bases and 4 bases, with 14 bases remaining between them. From germline, CDR1 is SGHTA and CDR2 FQGNSA. This clone has a count of ten or more. As handled by the study authors: From reference gene primer amplification, estimates of nucleated cell counts were derived. Some clones are missing from TCRdb's copy, which holds only in-frame ones; the method was immunoSEQ multiplex PCR. V and J calls and clone size are as listed in that table; D and trimming were resolved from the DNA. In the table there are fewer than 50,000 clones, roughly 85% of which are singletons.

The specimen was peripheral blood. The receptor was derived from a man between 65 and 85 years old with acute or convalescent COVID-19. V gene TRBV7-2 combines with J gene TRBJ1-1; D not certain. The CDR3 loop is CASGNPSGTEAFF. In DNA, the CDR3 is TGTGCCAGCGGCAACCCCAGCGGCACTGAAGCTTTCTTT.